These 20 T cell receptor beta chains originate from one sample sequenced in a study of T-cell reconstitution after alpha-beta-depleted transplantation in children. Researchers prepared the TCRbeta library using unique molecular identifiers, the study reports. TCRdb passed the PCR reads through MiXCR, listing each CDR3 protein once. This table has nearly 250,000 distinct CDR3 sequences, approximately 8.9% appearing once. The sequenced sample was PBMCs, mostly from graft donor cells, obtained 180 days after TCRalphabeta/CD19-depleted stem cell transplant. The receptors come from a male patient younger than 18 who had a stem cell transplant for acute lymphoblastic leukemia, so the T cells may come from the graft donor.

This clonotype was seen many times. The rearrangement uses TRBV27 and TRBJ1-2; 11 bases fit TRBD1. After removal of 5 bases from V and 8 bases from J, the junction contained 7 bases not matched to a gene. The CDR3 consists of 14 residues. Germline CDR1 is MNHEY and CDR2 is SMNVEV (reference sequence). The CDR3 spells CASSPRTGGRGYTF. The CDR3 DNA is TGTGCCAGCAGTCCGCGGACAGGGGGCCGCGGCTACACCTTC.

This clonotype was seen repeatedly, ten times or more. CDR3 sequence: CASSLWQPSRVEDTQYF. CDR3 DNA: TGTGCCAGCAGTTTATGGCAGCCCTCAAGGGTGGAAGATACGCAGTATTTT. J is TRBJ2-3 and V is TRBV28; D ambiguous. V was cut by 0 bases and J by 5 bases, with 18 bases left in between. The germline CDR1 and CDR2 sequences are MDHEN and SYDVKM. CDR3 length: 17 amino acids.

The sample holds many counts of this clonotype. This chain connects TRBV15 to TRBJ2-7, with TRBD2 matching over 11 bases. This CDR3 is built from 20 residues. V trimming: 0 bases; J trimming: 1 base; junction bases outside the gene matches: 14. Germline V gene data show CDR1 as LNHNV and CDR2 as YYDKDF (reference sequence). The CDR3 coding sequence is TGTGCCACCAGCAGAGATGTATGGGTCCTTCCTAGCGGGAGGTCCTACGAGCAGTACTTC. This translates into CATSRDVWVLPSGRSYEQYF.

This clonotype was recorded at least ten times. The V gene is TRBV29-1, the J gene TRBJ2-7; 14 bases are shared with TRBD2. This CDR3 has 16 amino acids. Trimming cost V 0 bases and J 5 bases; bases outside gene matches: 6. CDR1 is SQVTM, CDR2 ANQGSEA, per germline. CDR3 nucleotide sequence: TGCAGCGTTGAAGATACGGGACTAGCGGGGGACCACGAGCAGTACTTC. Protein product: CSVEDTGLAGDHEQYF.

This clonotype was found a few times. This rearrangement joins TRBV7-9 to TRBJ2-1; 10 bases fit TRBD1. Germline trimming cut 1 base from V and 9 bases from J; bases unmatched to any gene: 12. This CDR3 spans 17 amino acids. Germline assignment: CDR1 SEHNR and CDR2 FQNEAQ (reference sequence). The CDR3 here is CASSLGRAGQGDSEQFF. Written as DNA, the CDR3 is TGTGCCAGCAGCTTAGGGAGGGCAGGACAGGGGGACTCTGAGCAGTTCTTC.

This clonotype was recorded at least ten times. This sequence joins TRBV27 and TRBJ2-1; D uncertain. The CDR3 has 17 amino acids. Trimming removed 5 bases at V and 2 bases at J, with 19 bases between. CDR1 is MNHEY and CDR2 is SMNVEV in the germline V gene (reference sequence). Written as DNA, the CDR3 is TGTGCCAGCAGTATAGTTTCTGGGCGGAGCCCCTACAATGAGCAGTTCTTC. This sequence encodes CASSIVSGRSPYNEQFF.

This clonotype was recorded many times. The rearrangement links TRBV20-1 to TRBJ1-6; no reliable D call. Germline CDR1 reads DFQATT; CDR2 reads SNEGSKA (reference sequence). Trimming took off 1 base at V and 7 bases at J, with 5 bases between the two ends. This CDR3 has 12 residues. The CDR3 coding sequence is TGCAGTGCTAGAGGGTACAATTCACCCCTCCACTTT. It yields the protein CSARGYNSPLHF.

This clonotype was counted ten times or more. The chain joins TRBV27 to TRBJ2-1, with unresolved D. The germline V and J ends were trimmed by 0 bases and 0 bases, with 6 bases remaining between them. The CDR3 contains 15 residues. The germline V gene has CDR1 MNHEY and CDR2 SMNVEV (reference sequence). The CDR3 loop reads CASSLSISSYNEQFF. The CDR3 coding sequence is TGTGCCAGCAGTTTATCGATCAGCTCCTACAATGAGCAGTTCTTC.

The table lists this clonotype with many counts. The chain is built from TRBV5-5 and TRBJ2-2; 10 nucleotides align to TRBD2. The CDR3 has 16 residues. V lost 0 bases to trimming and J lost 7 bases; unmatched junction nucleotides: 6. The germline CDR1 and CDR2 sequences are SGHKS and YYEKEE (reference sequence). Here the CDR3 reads CASSLGTSGIGGELFF. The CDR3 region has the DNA TGTGCCAGCAGCTTGGGAACTAGCGGGATAGGCGGGGAGCTGTTTTTT.

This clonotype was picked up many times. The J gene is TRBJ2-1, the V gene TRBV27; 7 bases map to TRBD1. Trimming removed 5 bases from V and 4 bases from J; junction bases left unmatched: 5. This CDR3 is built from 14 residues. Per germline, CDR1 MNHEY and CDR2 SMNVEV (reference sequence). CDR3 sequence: CASSPRQGYNEQFF. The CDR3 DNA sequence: TGTGCCAGCAGTCCCCGACAGGGATACAATGAGCAGTTCTTC.

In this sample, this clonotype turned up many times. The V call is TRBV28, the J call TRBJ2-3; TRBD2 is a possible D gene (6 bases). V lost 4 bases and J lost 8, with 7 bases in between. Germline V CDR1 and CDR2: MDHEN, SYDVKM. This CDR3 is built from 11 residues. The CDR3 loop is CASSSGATQYF. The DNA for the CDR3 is TGTGCCAGCAGTTCGGGAGCTACGCAGTATTTT.

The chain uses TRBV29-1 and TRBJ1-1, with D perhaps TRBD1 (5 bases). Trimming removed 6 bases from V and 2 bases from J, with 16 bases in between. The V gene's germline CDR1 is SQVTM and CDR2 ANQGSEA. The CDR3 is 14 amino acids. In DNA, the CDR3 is TGCAGCGTCCCCTGGGGGAGAGTTAACACTGAAGCTTTCTTT. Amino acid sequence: CSVPWGRVNTEAFF.

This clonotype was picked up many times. The CDR3 sequence: CASSPVSGGPNEQFF. CDR3 sequence (DNA): TGTGCCAGCAGCCCAGTGAGCGGGGGCCCAAATGAGCAGTTCTTC. This chain links TRBV7-8 with TRBJ2-1; TRBD2 aligns across 8 bases. V shed 5 bases, J shed 7 bases, and the junction held 10 bases outside the gene matches. The CDR3 is 15 residues long. Germline assignment: CDR1 SGHVS and CDR2 FQNEAQ.

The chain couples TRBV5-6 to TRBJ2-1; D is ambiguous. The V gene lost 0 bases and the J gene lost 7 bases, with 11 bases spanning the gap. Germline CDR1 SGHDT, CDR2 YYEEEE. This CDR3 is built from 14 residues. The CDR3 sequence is CASSLGHLLNEQFF. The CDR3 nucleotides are TGTGCCAGCAGCTTGGGGCACCTACTGAATGAGCAGTTCTTC.

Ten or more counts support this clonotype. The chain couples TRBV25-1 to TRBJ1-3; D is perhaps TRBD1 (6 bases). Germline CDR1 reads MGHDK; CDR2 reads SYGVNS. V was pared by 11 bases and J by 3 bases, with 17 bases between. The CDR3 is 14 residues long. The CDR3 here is CAAAGGALGNTIYF. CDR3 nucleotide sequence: TGTGCCGCAGCCGGGGGGGCGCTTGGAAACACCATATATTTT.

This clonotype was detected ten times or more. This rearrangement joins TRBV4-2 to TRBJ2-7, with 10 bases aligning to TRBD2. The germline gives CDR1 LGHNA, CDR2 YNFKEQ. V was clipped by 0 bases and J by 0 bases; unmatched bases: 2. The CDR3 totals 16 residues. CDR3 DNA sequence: TGTGCCAGCAGCCAAGAAGCTAGCGGGAGCTCCTACGAGCAGTACTTC. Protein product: CASSQEASGSSYEQYF.

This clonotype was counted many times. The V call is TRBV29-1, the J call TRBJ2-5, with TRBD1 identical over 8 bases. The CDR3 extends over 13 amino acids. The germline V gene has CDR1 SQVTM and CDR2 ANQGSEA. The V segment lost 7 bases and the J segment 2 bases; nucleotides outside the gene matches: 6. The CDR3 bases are TGCAGCGGCACTTGGACAGGGCAAGAGACCCAGTACTTC. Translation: CSGTWTGQETQYF.

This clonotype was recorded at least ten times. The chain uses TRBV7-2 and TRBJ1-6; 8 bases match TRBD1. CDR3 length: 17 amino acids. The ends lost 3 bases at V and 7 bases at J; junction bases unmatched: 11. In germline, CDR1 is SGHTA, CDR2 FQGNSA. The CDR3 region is CASSFPSWDRKNSPLHF. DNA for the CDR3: TGTGCCAGCAGCTTCCCTTCCTGGGACAGGAAGAATTCACCCCTCCACTTT.

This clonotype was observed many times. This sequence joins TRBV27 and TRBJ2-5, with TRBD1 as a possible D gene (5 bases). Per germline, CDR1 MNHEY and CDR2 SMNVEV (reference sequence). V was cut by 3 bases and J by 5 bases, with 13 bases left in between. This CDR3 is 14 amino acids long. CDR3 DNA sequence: TGTGCCAGCAGTTTTTCCAGGGCCCCCGAGACCCAGTACTTC. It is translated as CASSFSRAPETQYF.

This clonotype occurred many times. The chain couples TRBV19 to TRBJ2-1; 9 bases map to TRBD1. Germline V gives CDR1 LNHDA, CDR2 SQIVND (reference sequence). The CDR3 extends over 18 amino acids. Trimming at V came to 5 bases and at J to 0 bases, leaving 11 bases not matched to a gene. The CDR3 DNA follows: TGTGCCAGTAGTCCAGGGACAGGGAAAAGCTCCTCCTACAATGAGCAGTTCTTC. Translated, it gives CASSPGTGKSSSYNEQFF.